The TCR beta chain described here comes from a study of cytomegalovirus exposure and HLA in healthy donors. Overall study context: It was reported in a later analysis that the roughly 120 validation repertoires used the same platform as the 550 to 800 first-cohort repertoires. Notes on the study in general: With high specificity and sensitivity, the classifier reportedly diagnosed cytomegalovirus status. Researchers catalogued 164 TCR beta chains as cytomegalovirus-associated.

The method was immunoSEQ multiplex PCR; TCRdb's version includes in-frame clones alone and lacks a portion of them. This sample carries 250,000 to 400,000 clones, around 90% of them seen once, and the ten largest clones take more than 0.95%. The donors were part of the roughly 120-subject validation cohort, which stood apart from the approximately 640-subject first cohort. For this clone: Its specificity is unknown.

CDR3 length equals 14 residues. V gave up 4 bases and J gave up 7 bases; unmatched junction bases: 6. The germline CDR1 and CDR2 sequences are LNHDA and SQIVND (reference sequence). The receptor was isolated from a man aged 25 to 40 in good health and CMV-seronegative. The specimen was PBMCs. The rearrangement links TRBV19 to TRBJ1-2, with 10 positions matching TRBD1. The CDR3 DNA sequence: TGTGCCAGTAGTACCCTGGACAGGGGGTCTGGCTACACCTTC. It specifies CASSTLDRGSGYTF.